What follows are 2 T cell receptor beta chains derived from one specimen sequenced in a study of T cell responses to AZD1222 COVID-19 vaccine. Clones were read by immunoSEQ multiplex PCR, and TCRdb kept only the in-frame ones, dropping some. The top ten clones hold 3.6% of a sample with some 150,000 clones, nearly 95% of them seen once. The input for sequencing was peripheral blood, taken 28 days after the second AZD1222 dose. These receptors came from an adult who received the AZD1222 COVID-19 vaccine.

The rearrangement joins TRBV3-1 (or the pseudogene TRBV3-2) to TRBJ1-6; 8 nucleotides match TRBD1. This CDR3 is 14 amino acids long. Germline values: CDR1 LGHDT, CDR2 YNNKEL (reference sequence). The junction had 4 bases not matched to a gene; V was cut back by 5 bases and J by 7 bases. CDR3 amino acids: CASSRTGRNSPLHF. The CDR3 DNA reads TGTGCCAGCAGCAGGACAGGGAGGAATTCACCCCTCCACTTT.

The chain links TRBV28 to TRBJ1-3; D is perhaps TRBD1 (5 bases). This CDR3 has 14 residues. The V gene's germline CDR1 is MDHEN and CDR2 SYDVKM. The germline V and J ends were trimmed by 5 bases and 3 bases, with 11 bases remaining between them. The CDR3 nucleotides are TGTGCCAGCAGTGAAGGAGGGGTTGGAAACACCATATATTTT. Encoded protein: CASSEGGVGNTIYF. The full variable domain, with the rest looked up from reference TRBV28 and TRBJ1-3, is DVKVTQSSRYLVKRTGEKVFLECVQDMDHENMFWYRQDPGLGLRLIYFSYDVKMKEKGDIPEGYSVSREKKERFSLILESASTNQTSMYLCASSEGGVGNTIYFGEGSWLTVV.